Sequencing of this T cell receptor beta chain was carried out in a study of PD-L1 blockade in urothelial cancer. As for the study in general: Blood was tested 3 weeks (second dose) and 6 weeks into treatment. Specimens of blood held a median count of approximately 150,000 T cells. Findings and limits, study-wide: Those with durable benefit had larger increases in tumor-associated blood clones at 3 weeks.

To note about this clone: The antigen remains undetermined.

CDR3 length: 14 amino acids. The J segment lost 3 bases and the V segment lost 6 bases, leaving 8 bases of the junction unmatched. The germline gives CDR1 SGHDT, CDR2 YYEEEE. Profiling relied on immunoSEQ multiplex PCR, and the TCRdb table lists in-frame clones only, not all of them. The sample carries 50,000 or so clones, approximately 86% recorded once. Noted time point: peripheral blood 6 weeks after treatment start. Each patient's cancer was a locally advanced or metastatic urothelial carcinoma. This sequence originates from a man aged 55 to 70 with urothelial cancer. The chain recombines TRBV5-6 with TRBJ2-5; 7 bases align to TRBD2. This specimen was PBMCs, taken around atezolizumab (anti-PD-L1) treatment. The CDR3 region has the DNA TGTGCCAGCACCTCGTATCGGGGGGAAGAGACCCAGTACTTC. Its translation is CASTSYRGEETQYF.